This T cell receptor (beta chain) was recovered during a study of blood T cell repertoires in COVID-19. As for the study in general: Samples came from the United States, Italy and Spain, spanning acute and convalescent COVID-19. From T cells, B-cell-depleted T cells, or PBMCs came the material, which was cDNA or gDNA.

The germline V gene encodes CDR1 SGDLS and CDR2 YYNGEE. There are 16 residues in the CDR3. V was pared by 0 bases and J by 2 bases, with 14 bases between. As processed by the authors: Quantification of nucleated cells was approximated via reference gene primer amplification. This table comes from immunoSEQ multiplex PCR, and its TCRdb copy is limited to in-frame clones, with some not included. V and J calls and clone size follow that table, whereas D and trimming were derived from the DNA. The sample has roughly 140,000 clones; about 90% are singletons. Sequencing used peripheral blood. The rearrangement joins TRBV9 to TRBJ1-2; D is ambiguous. The TCR comes from a man aged 50-59 years with active or convalescent COVID-19. CDR3 coding DNA: TGTGCCAGCAGCGTAGCGGGGTCCCCGTGGAACTATGGCTACACCTTC. Translating gives CASSVAGSPWNYGYTF.